This TCR beta chain emerged from a study of blood T cell repertoires in COVID-19. The wider study: In each case, the material was cDNA or gDNA derived from T cells, B-cell-depleted T cells, or PBMCs.

Authors' data handling: Amplifying reference gene primers gave estimates of nucleated cell counts. The protocol was immunoSEQ multiplex PCR, while the TCRdb copy is restricted to in-frame clones and leaves out a portion. V and J calls and clone size are as listed in that table; D and trimming were resolved from the DNA. There are fewer than 350,000 clones in the sample; approximately 90% occur only once, and approximately 2.5% lies in the top ten. The trim removed 1 base at V and 3 bases at J, leaving 3 bases unmatched. The CDR3 runs 15 residues. CDR1 and CDR2 from the germline V gene are MGHRA and YSYEKL. Categorization into cohorts depended on clinical history that participants reported.

The TCR was taken from a woman between 40 and 55 years old with acute COVID-19. V is TRBV4-1 and J is TRBJ1-3; TRBD1 aligns across 7 bases. Sequenced material: PBMCs or T cells enriched from blood (not recorded which). The CDR3: CASSQVDRVGNTIYF. In DNA form, the CDR3 reads TGCGCCAGCAGCCAAGTTGACAGGGTTGGAAACACCATATATTTT.